The 27 T cell receptor beta chains below come from one sample, sequenced in a study of response to subunit inactivated influenza vaccine. Each CDR3 protein gets one entry after TCRdb re-called the RT-PCR reads with MiXCR. This table has about 190,000 distinct CDR3 sequences, 13% to 15% appearing once. This material consisted of CD8+ T cells sorted from PBMCs, taken 5 days after vaccination. Source of these receptors: a man aged 50 or older who received an inactivated influenza vaccine.

This clonotype came up a few times. The chain uses TRBV6-2 or TRBV6-3 and TRBJ2-1; D perhaps matches TRBD2 (5 bases). CDR3 length: 11 amino acids. Germline V lookup: CDR1 MNHEY, CDR2 SVGEGT. The V end was cut by 7 bases, the J end by 10 bases, with 11 bases between. CDR3 nucleotides: TGTGCCAGCATGACTGGCGGGGAGCAGTTCTTC. This codes for CASMTGGEQFF.

This clonotype was found a few times. The chain links TRBV5-6 to TRBJ2-7, with a possible D match to TRBD2 (5 bases). Per the germline V gene, CDR1 is SGHDT and CDR2 is YYEEEE. Trimming removed 4 bases from V and 9 bases from J, with 17 bases in between. The CDR3 is 13 amino acids. The CDR3 DNA reads TGTGCCAGCAGCCCAGGACCGGACCGGGGGCAGTACTTC. Encoded protein: CASSPGPDRGQYF.

The chain has TRBV6-6 and TRBJ2-1, with D maybe TRBD2 (5 bases). CDR1 is MNHNY and CDR2 is SVGAGI in the germline V gene (reference sequence). V was clipped by 7 bases and J by 9 bases, with 7 bases between them. The CDR3 is 10 residues long. CDR3 nucleotide sequence: TGTGCCAGCAAAGAGGGTGAGCAGTTCTTC. Its translation: CASKEGEQFF.

The V and J genes are TRBV28 and TRBJ2-1, with 8 bases identical to TRBD2. CDR1 and CDR2 (germline): MDHEN, SYDVKM. The CDR3 has 19 residues. V lost 4 bases and J lost 9; bases outside the gene matches: 23. This CDR3 reads CASSSRGGQARLVWGEQFF. As DNA, the CDR3 is TGTGCCAGCAGTTCACGGGGGGGACAAGCGCGACTAGTGTGGGGTGAGCAGTTCTTC.

This chain uses TRBV12-3 or TRBV12-4 with TRBJ2-1, with 9 positions matching TRBD2. The CDR3 loop spans 15 amino acids. V was pared by 10 bases and J by 6 bases, with 13 bases of the junction left unmatched. CDR3 residues: CAIPAGGGASNEQFF. In DNA, the CDR3 is TGTGCCATCCCGGCGGGAGGGGGTGCTTCCAATGAGCAGTTCTTC.

The V call is TRBV24-1, the J call TRBJ2-1; the match to TRBD2 covers 14 bases. The CDR3 is made up of 16 amino acids. Germline V gene lookup returns CDR1 KGHDR and CDR2 SFDVKD. V trimming: 1 base; J trimming: 6 bases; junction bases outside the gene matches: 1. The CDR3 here is CATSDFGTSGSNEQFF. Written as DNA, the CDR3 is TGTGCCACCAGTGATTTTGGGACTAGCGGGAGCAATGAGCAGTTCTTC.

The chain has TRBV12-3 or TRBV12-4 and TRBJ2-3; D gene unclear. The CDR3 loop spans 14 amino acids. Trimming removed 5 bases at V and 4 bases at J, with 13 bases between. The CDR3 DNA is TGTGCCAGCAGTCAGGAATATGGGGCAGATACGCAGTATTTT. Translated: CASSQEYGADTQYF.

This clonotype was detected ten times or more. This chain uses TRBV7-9 with TRBJ2-3, with 8 nucleotides matching TRBD1. The CDR3 length is 15 residues. Germline trimming cut 1 base from V and 2 bases from J; bases unmatched to any gene: 2. From germline, CDR1 is SEHNR and CDR2 FQNEAQ (reference sequence). CDR3 sequence (DNA): TGTGCCAGCAGCTTAGTGGACAGGGACACAGATACGCAGTATTTT. Amino acid sequence: CASSLVDRDTDTQYF.

There are a few counts of this clonotype. The chain combines TRBV2 with TRBJ2-1; D possibly corresponds to TRBD2 (6 bases). The CDR3 covers 16 residues. Trimming cost V 4 bases and J 5 bases, with 18 bases left between them. The germline V gene encodes CDR1 SNHLY and CDR2 FYNNEI. CDR3 nucleotides: TGTGCCAGCAGTGCAGGGACTTCCATCTACCACAATGAGCAGTTCTTC. Protein sequence: CASSAGTSIYHNEQFF.

V gene TRBV20-1 combines with J gene TRBJ2-3; D is tentatively TRBD1 or TRBD2 (5 bases each). With 6 bases removed from V and 4 bases from J, the gap between germline ends came to 20 bases. CDR3 length equals 15 residues. Germline lookup yields CDR1 DFQATT and CDR2 SNEGSKA (reference sequence). The CDR3 DNA is TGCAGTGCAGCGGCGACAGTTTTTTCAGCAGATACGCAGTATTTT. Its protein is CSAAATVFSADTQYF.

This clonotype was observed many times. V is TRBV5-1 and J is TRBJ2-7, with 9 bases fitting TRBD2. This CDR3 spans 15 amino acids. J was trimmed by 0 bases and V by 1 base; bases with no gene match: 2. Germline lookup yields CDR1 SGHRS and CDR2 YFSETQ. The CDR3 DNA reads TGCGCCAGCAGCTTGTCTAGCGGGGCCTCCTACGAGCAGTACTTC. Amino acids: CASSLSSGASYEQYF.

This clonotype has more than one count but fewer than ten. The chain joins TRBV12-3 or TRBV12-4 to TRBJ2-5; TRBD2 matches at 9 bases. This CDR3 is built from 16 residues. With 3 bases clipped from V and 5 bases from J, the junction kept 10 bases outside the gene matches. The CDR3 reads CASSLLVAGGHETQYF. CDR3 bases: TGTGCCAGCAGTTTGCTAGTGGCGGGGGGGCATGAGACCCAGTACTTC.

This clonotype was found a few times. The CDR3 here is CSVPKQGGSYNEQFF. CDR3 coding DNA: TGCAGCGTTCCCAAACAGGGGGGGTCCTACAATGAGCAGTTCTTC. The rearrangement links TRBV29-1 to TRBJ2-1, with D maybe TRBD1 (8 bases). V lost 5 bases to trimming and J lost 1 base, with 15 bases between them. This CDR3 spans 15 amino acids. Germline CDR1 SQVTM, CDR2 ANQGSEA.

In its sample, this clonotype was seen many times. This rearrangement joins TRBV2 to TRBJ2-5; D may be TRBD1 (5 bases). The length of the CDR3 is 15 residues. Germline CDR1 and CDR2: SNHLY and FYNNEI. Trimming pared 2 bases from V and 5 bases from J, leaving 15 bases between. For the CDR3, the DNA is TGTGCCAGCAGTGAACCTTTTAGGGGCGTCGAGACCCAGTACTTC. Its protein product is CASSEPFRGVETQYF.

The chain links TRBV25-1 to TRBJ2-1; 7 bases match TRBD2. This CDR3 has 14 residues. Unmatched junction bases numbered 11, after V lost 6 bases and J lost 9 bases. The germline V gene has CDR1 MGHDK and CDR2 SYGVNS. CDR3 amino acids: CASRLAGEYGEQFF. In DNA, the CDR3 is TGTGCCAGCAGATTGGCGGGAGAATATGGTGAGCAGTTCTTC.

The gene calls are TRBV19 and TRBJ2-7; TRBD1 aligns across 8 bases. The V segment lost 4 bases and the J segment 3 bases; nucleotides outside the gene matches: 5. Germline-derived CDR1 and CDR2 are LNHDA and SQIVND (reference sequence). The CDR3 contains 14 residues. DNA of the CDR3: TGTGCCAGTAGTACCCGGACAGGGTACTACGAGCAGTACTTC. This gives the protein CASSTRTGYYEQYF.

This clonotype was counted a few times. The rearrangement joins TRBV2 to TRBJ2-7; D is possibly TRBD1 (6 bases). CDR3 length: 14 amino acids. Germline lookup yields CDR1 SNHLY and CDR2 FYNNEI. V gave up 5 bases and J gave up 3 bases, with 14 bases separating them. CDR3 DNA: TGTGCCAGCAGTCAGGGACCCAGGGGCTACGAGCAGTACTTC. It translates to CASSQGPRGYEQYF.

V is TRBV5-5 and J is TRBJ1-1; 7 bases map to TRBD1. V trimming: 9 bases; J trimming: 1 base; junction bases outside the gene matches: 6. The CDR3 extends over 13 amino acids. Germline CDR1 SGHKS, CDR2 YYEKEE (reference sequence). CDR3 region: CATGTAKNTEAFF. The DNA of the CDR3 is TGTGCCACCGGGACAGCTAAGAACACTGAAGCTTTCTTT. The full variable domain, rest sourced from reference TRBV5-5 and TRBJ1-1, is DAGVTQSPTHLIKTRGQQVTLRCSPISGHKSVSWYQQVLGQGPQFIFQYYEKEERGRGNFPDRFSARQFPNYSSELNVNALLLGDSALYLCATGTAKNTEAFFGQGTRLTVV.

The chain joins TRBV21-1 to TRBJ2-7; no DNA check was done on the table's D call, TRBD1. TRBV21-1 is a listed pseudogene. The CDR3 consists of 16 residues. The CDR3: CASSKEGLRGDYEQYF. CDR3 coding DNA: TGTGCCAGCAGCAAAGAAGGCCTCAGGGGAGACTACGAGCAGTACTTC.

V and J are TRBV6-5 and TRBJ1-1, with D maybe TRBD1 (6 bases). Germline CDR1 reads MNHEY; CDR2 reads SVGAGI. This CDR3 has 15 amino acids. V gave up 0 bases and J gave up 4 bases, with 12 bases separating them. CDR3 DNA: TGTGCCAGCAGTTACTCTCGCGGGGGCGGCACTGAAGCTTTCTTT. This encodes CASSYSRGGGTEAFF.

This chain uses TRBV9 with TRBJ2-1; 8 bases fit TRBD2. The CDR3 runs to 15 residues. Losses at the gene ends were 0 bases for V and 6 bases for J; bases not matched to a gene: 5. Germline assignment: CDR1 SGDLS and CDR2 YYNGEE. The CDR3 DNA is TGTGCCAGCAGCGTAGGGTCGGGAGGGGCCAATGAGCAGTTCTTC. Amino acid sequence: CASSVGSGGANEQFF. The full variable domain, its missing parts supplied by reference TRBV9 and TRBJ2-1, is DSGVTQTPKHLITATGQRVTLRCSPRSGDLSVYWYQQSLDQGLQFLIQYYNGEERAKGNILERFSAQQFPDLHSELNLSSLELGDSALYFCASSVGSGGANEQFFGPGTRLTVL.

This clonotype was counted ten times or more. The chain uses TRBV29-1 and TRBJ2-5; TRBD2 might be the D (6 bases). In germline, CDR1 is SQVTM, CDR2 ANQGSEA. This CDR3 spans 16 amino acids. V lost 0 bases and J 5 bases, leaving 19 bases between the germline ends. The CDR3 loop is CSVEDPRESTRETQYF. The CDR3 coding sequence is TGCAGCGTTGAAGATCCCCGGGAGAGTACCCGTGAGACCCAGTACTTC.

V gene TRBV4-3 combines with J gene TRBJ2-1; 8 bases are a match to TRBD2. Unmatched junction bases numbered 10, after V lost 5 bases and J lost 4 bases. Germline CDR1 LGHNA, CDR2 YSLEER. This CDR3 is 16 amino acids long. Here the CDR3 reads CASSSSLAGSYNEQFF. CDR3 in DNA: TGCGCCAGCAGCTCCTCATTAGCGGGGAGTTACAATGAGCAGTTCTTC.

The rearrangement uses TRBV7-9 and TRBJ2-1; no definite D call. V dropped 4 bases and J dropped 8 bases, with 9 bases sitting between them. CDR1 and CDR2 (germline): SEHNR, FQNEAQ (reference sequence). The length of the CDR3 is 12 residues. CDR3 DNA: TGTGCCAGCAGCTCCACATGGGATGAGCAGTTCTTC. Its protein product is CASSSTWDEQFF.

The chain is built from TRBV15 and TRBJ2-5; D possibly corresponds to TRBD2 (5 bases). Trimming shortened V by 3 bases and J by 5 bases, and 16 bases separated the two germline ends. The CDR3 spans 15 residues. Germline V gives CDR1 LNHNV, CDR2 YYDKDF (reference sequence). CDR3 sequence (DNA): TGTGCCACCAGCAGGTTCCCAGGACTGGGGGAGACCCAGTACTTC. Protein product: CATSRFPGLGETQYF.

This clonotype has a handful of counts. V and J are TRBV6-1 and TRBJ1-6, with D uncertain. Germline lookup yields CDR1 MNHNS and CDR2 SASEGT. The V gene lost 3 bases and the J gene lost 4 bases, with 7 bases spanning the gap. This CDR3 is built from 14 residues. This CDR3 is CASSEVGYNSPLHF. For the CDR3, the DNA is TGTGCCAGCAGTGAGGTGGGGTATAATTCACCCCTCCACTTT.

The chain is built from TRBV4-1 and TRBJ1-3, with 8 bases that match TRBD1. The ends lost 5 bases at V and 7 bases at J; junction bases unmatched: 7. CDR1 and CDR2 from the germline V gene are MGHRA and YSYEKL. The CDR3 extends over 14 amino acids. CDR3 bases: TGCGCCAGCAGCTTAGGACAGGGATCCAACACCATATATTTT. This sequence encodes CASSLGQGSNTIYF.